Given below is one TCR beta chain in context. This record belongs to a study of blood T cell repertoires in COVID-19. Using immunoSEQ multiplex PCR, the repertoire was profiled, and TCRdb retains in-frame clones only, with some absent. The sample yields around 200,000 clones, approximately 80% seen once. Germline V gene lookup returns CDR1 SGHTA and CDR2 FQGNSA. V shed 1 base, J shed 10 bases, and the junction held 7 bases outside the gene matches. The CDR3 sequence is 15 residues long. Sequencing was performed on peripheral blood. The rearrangement joins TRBV7-2 to TRBJ1-6; 7 bases agree with TRBD1. The source of this sequence is a woman in her 70s with COVID-19, enrolled during active disease. The chain's CDR3 is CASSLGGRGWSPLHF. The CDR3 DNA reads TGTGCCAGCAGCTTAGGAGGCAGGGGGTGGTCACCCCTCCACTTT.